This TCR beta chain was profiled in a study of CD8 T cells in Susac syndrome. TEMRA cells were enriched by FACS, while CD8+ and CD4+ T cells were obtained through a negative isolation that was performed magnetically. The CDR3 runs to 12 residues. CDR1 is DFQATT and CDR2 is SNEGSKA in the germline V gene (reference sequence). V was clipped by 6 bases and J by 3 bases; unmatched bases: 3. Reverse transcription of roughly 0.5 to 1 ug RNA was carried out with random hexamers. TCRdb passed the immunoSEQ multiplex PCR reads through MiXCR, listing each CDR3 protein once. The sample comprises 130,000 to 150,000 distinct CDR3 sequences, approximately 93% of which are singletons, and 0.07% to 0.1% rests with the top ten.

The sample taken for sequencing was CD4+ T cells from PBMCs. This sequence joins TRBV20-1 and TRBJ2-7; TRBD2 agrees at 9 bases. This receptor was obtained from a human donor in good health. The CDR3 sequence is CSAVAGVYEQYF. In nucleotides, the CDR3 is TGCAGTGCGGTAGCGGGAGTCTACGAGCAGTACTTC.